This T cell receptor beta chain was sequenced during a study of T cell responses to AZD1222 COVID-19 vaccine. TCRdb keeps only in-frame clones here, not all; method: immunoSEQ multiplex PCR. Here the sample spans 100,000 to 150,000 clones, roughly 90% being singletons. The trim removed 2 bases at V and 4 bases at J, leaving 8 bases unmatched. Germline assignment: CDR1 LGHDT and CDR2 YNNKEL (reference sequence). This CDR3 region has 16 residues. This sequence originates from an adult in good health. The input for sequencing was peripheral blood, taken on day 0 of AZD1222 vaccination. The V gene is TRBV3-1 (or the pseudogene TRBV3-2), the J gene TRBJ2-7, with 10 bases fitting TRBD1. The CDR3 loop is CASSQRGQGVVYEQYF. DNA for the CDR3: TGTGCCAGCAGCCAAAGAGGACAGGGGGTCGTTTACGAGCAGTACTTC.